The subject of this entry is one TCR beta chain. This sample is part of a study of blood T cell repertoires in COVID-19. Across the study: Material from acute and convalescent COVID-19 was sourced from the United States, Italy and Spain. Sources were T cells, B-cell-depleted T cells, or PBMCs; the material itself was cDNA or gDNA.

TCRdb's copy holds only in-frame clones and misses some; the assay was immunoSEQ multiplex PCR. The sample gives a few hundred thousand clones, 84% of which show up once; over 8.5% is in the top ten. CDR1 SGHTS and CDR2 YDEGEE come from the germline V gene. The CDR3 sequence is 15 residues long. After removal of 4 bases from V and 4 bases from J, the junction contained 7 bases not matched to a gene. The chain is built from TRBV5-8 and TRBJ2-7, with 11 bases fitting TRBD1. This receptor was identified in a human donor in a cohort sampled during active COVID-19. Sequences were obtained from peripheral blood. CDR3 nucleotides: TGTGCCAGCAGCGCGGACAGGGGGCTTGGGTACGAGCAGTACTTC. This gives the protein CASSADRGLGYEQYF.